This T cell receptor delta chain was captured in a study of γδ T cells in repeated Plasmodium falciparum infection (dated by TCRdb to about 2021). Regarding the study in general: Malian children exposed to intense seasonal malaria transmission were enrolled in the natural-infection arm and compared with Australian children matched for age and gender. Roughly 5 malaria-naive U.S. adults underwent four controlled human malaria infections by bites from P. falciparum NF54-infected Anopheles stephensi mosquitoes over approximately 600 days. Samples were collected from controlled-infection subjects at baseline, immediately before selected infections, and 21 days after each infection. Malian gammadelta TCR repertoires were analysed cross-sectionally during no-transmission periods and longitudinally across acute febrile malaria episodes. The study looked at how repeated Plasmodium falciparum infection shapes the human gammadelta T cell repertoire, using both natural infection in Mali and controlled human malaria infection.

The CDR3, cysteine through phenylalanine, is 14 amino acids long. This entry keeps only the CDR3 DNA: 42 bases, framed from base 1. CDR1 and CDR2, looked up from the germline V gene, are GEAIGNYY and EKD. For this clone: Its cognate antigen has yet to be identified. Translating this DNA gives a protein that differs at residue 12 from the TCRdb one, which belongs to a much larger clone; a read error is likely, and the protein shown is this translation.

Library preparation was by multiplex PCR. The sequencer listed for this sample is Illumina MiSeq. From each sorted gammadelta T cell sample, both TCR gamma (TRG) and TCR delta (TRD) chains were sequenced. In the source study's methods: The repertoire analyses used clonotype tree plots, the accumulated frequency of the top 20 clonotypes, and diversity index (DI) and D75 metrics. Via CATT, TCRdb reprocessed the public reads, and rows with identical DNA were then joined. Here the V and J calls rest on TCRdb's processing, not on the authors' analysis. In all, the sample holds around 49,000 delta-chain clones, and more than 1.5% of those were seen once. The leading ten clones occupy around 22% of the sample. Vgamma9/Vdelta2+ and Vdelta2-negative gammadelta T cell populations were flow-sorted from peripheral blood mononuclear cells for bulk TCR repertoire analysis. Overall study results and their limits: Generalizability was limited because the Malian cohort was drawn from a small rural village of predominantly one ethnic group. Compared with the repertoires of Australian children, the Vdelta2-negative gammadelta TCR repertoires of Malian children appeared more clonally expanded, less diverse and less shared. Waves of new clonotype selection in Vdelta2-negative, largely Vdelta1+, gammadelta TCR repertoires appeared to be driven by repeated controlled infections. The controlled-infection cohort was small, limiting analysis of inter-individual variability in gammadelta T cell responses. Across time and infection, the Vgamma9/Vdelta2+ TCR repertoires showed a highly stable polyclonal makeup, with many TCRgamma sequences overlapping between individuals.

No J gene was called, and the V gene is TRDV2; TRDD3 is the table's D call, not checked against the DNA. Material: gamma-delta T cells from blood. The TCR comes from a pool of human donors (malaria-infected and uninfected, not separated). CDR3 region: CACDSLGTTDKHIF. Here is the DNA: TGTGCCTGTGACTCACTGGGGACTACCGATAAACACATCTTT.